Below are 28 T cell receptor beta chains sequenced from a single sample in a study of identical twins (dated by TCRdb to about 2016). The library was built by means of 5' RACE. TCRdb records Illumina HiSeq 2000 as the sequencer. TCRdb ran its own pipeline on the public reads, namely fastp trimming at Q25 and MiXCR clone calling, and kept in-frame beta chains. Identical CDR3 proteins give one entry, which carries the most common genes and DNA. Counted in this sample were about 520,000 distinct CDR3 sequences; around 20% of them appeared once. About 0.99% of the sample is in the top ten clones. This sample was also put to use in a study of T cells expressing NK-cell markers.

Input material: CD4+ T cells sorted from blood. All receptors come from a woman between 18 and 30 years old in good health.

With regard to this clonotype: A read error may produce the germline difference seen at one junction end. This chain joins TRBV5-1 and TRBJ2-6; D is ambiguous. Germline-derived CDR1 and CDR2 are SGHRS and YFSETQ. The CDR3 has 15 amino acids. CDR3 loop: CASSLSPSEANVLTF. The CDR3, as DNA: TGCGCCAGCAGCTTATCTCCCTCTGAGGCCAACGTCCTGACTTTC.

In this sample, this clonotype turned up a few times. CDR3 in DNA: TGCAGTGCGGCCGACTCTGGGCGGGAGGGTTACGAGCAGTACTTC. This gives the protein CSAADSGREGYEQYF. This rearrangement joins TRBV20-1 to TRBJ2-7, with TRBD2 matching over 9 bases. With V trimmed by 6 bases and J by 4 bases, 13 bases remained unmatched. The CDR3 length is 15 residues. Germline V lookup: CDR1 DFQATT, CDR2 SNEGSKA (reference sequence).

J is TRBJ2-5 and V is TRBV9; TRBD2 aligns across 7 bases. This CDR3 contains 14 residues. Germline CDR1 and CDR2: SGDLS and YYNGEE. With 0 bases clipped from V and 3 bases from J, the junction kept 2 bases outside the gene matches. The CDR3 nucleotides are TGTGCCAGCAGCGTAGCTAGCGGAGAAGAGACCCAGTACTTC. It encodes CASSVASGEETQYF.

This clonotype has only a few counts. The chain uses TRBV12-3 or TRBV12-4 and TRBJ2-1; TRBD2 matches at 10 bases. The junction had 8 bases not matched to a gene; V was cut back by 5 bases and J by 4 bases. The CDR3 totals 16 residues. CDR3 DNA: TGTGCCAGCAGTATCTTAGCGGGAGGCCCTTACAATGAGCAGTTCTTC. This sequence encodes CASSILAGGPYNEQFF.

The gene calls are TRBV7-2 and TRBJ1-4; 11 nucleotides align to TRBD1. The V segment lost 3 bases and the J segment 8 bases; nucleotides outside the gene matches: 8. The germline V gene has CDR1 SGHTA and CDR2 FQGNSA. The CDR3 spans 16 residues. CDR3 coding DNA: TGTGCCAGCAGCTTGTGGACAGGGGGCAACGGAGAAAAACTGTTTTTT. It is translated as CASSLWTGGNGEKLFF.

The genes are TRBV18 and TRBJ1-2; D is unresolved. This CDR3 has 12 residues. CDR1 and CDR2 (germline): KGHSH, LQKENI. V gave up 2 bases and J gave up 8 bases, with 9 bases separating them. CDR3 sequence: CASSPGDGGYTF. CDR3 nucleotides: TGTGCCAGCTCACCAGGGGATGGCGGCTACACCTTC. The full variable domain, rest sourced from reference TRBV18 and TRBJ1-2, is NAGVMQNPRHLVRRRGQEARLRCSPMKGHSHVYWYRQLPEEGLKFMVYLQKENIIDESGMPKERFSAEFPKEGPSILRIQQVVRGDSAAYFCASSPGDGGYTFGSGTRLTVV.

The chain has TRBV5-1 and TRBJ1-6; D remains unclear. Looked up from germline, CDR1 is SGHRS and CDR2 is YFSETQ. Trimming cost V 0 bases and J 3 bases, with 10 bases left between them. This CDR3 spans 16 amino acids. CDR3 nucleotide sequence: TGCGCCAGCAGCTTGGATATCGGCAACTATAATTCACCCCTCCACTTT. It translates to CASSLDIGNYNSPLHF.

The V and J genes are TRBV20-1 and TRBJ1-4; 7 bases are shared with TRBD1. J gave up 7 bases and V 2 bases, and 7 bases lay outside the gene matches. The germline V gene encodes CDR1 DFQATT and CDR2 SNEGSKA (reference sequence). This CDR3 comprises 14 residues. The CDR3 region is CSARRLQGSEKLFF. CDR3 DNA sequence: TGCAGTGCTAGACGACTACAGGGGAGTGAAAAACTGTTTTTT.

This clonotype was counted ten times or more. The chain is built from TRBV16 and TRBJ2-5; tentatively, D is TRBD2 (6 bases). This CDR3 is 13 amino acids long. V was cut by 4 bases and J by 4 bases, with 10 bases left in between. Looked up from germline, CDR1 is KGHSY and CDR2 is FQNENV. The CDR3 DNA follows: TGTGCCAGCAGCCCACAGCGGGTAGAGACCCAGTACTTC. Residues: CASSPQRVETQYF.

The table lists this clonotype with a few counts. J is TRBJ2-7 and V is TRBV6-5; D might be TRBD1 (6 bases). The CDR3 contains 14 residues. CDR1 and CDR2 from the germline V gene are MNHEY and SVGAGI. Trimming stripped 2 bases from V and 6 bases from J, with 14 bases between. The CDR3 region is CASSYGRGSGEQYF. CDR3 DNA: TGTGCCAGCAGTTACGGCAGGGGCTCGGGCGAGCAGTACTTC.

The J gene is TRBJ1-1, the V gene TRBV20-1; tentatively, D is TRBD1 (5 bases). The CDR3 totals 15 residues. From germline, CDR1 is DFQATT and CDR2 SNEGSKA (reference sequence). Trimming left V 2 bases short and J 0 bases short, with 13 bases between. CDR3 sequence (DNA): TGCAGTGCTAGAAGGGAGGGGAGCATGAACACTGAAGCTTTCTTT. It translates to CSARREGSMNTEAFF.

V and J are TRBV20-1 and TRBJ2-1; D is ambiguous. This CDR3 has 11 amino acids. V was trimmed by 3 bases and J by 6 bases, leaving 6 bases between them. The germline V gene has CDR1 DFQATT and CDR2 SNEGSKA (reference sequence). The CDR3 coding sequence is TGCAGTGCTAGTAGTCCCAATGAGCAGTTCTTC. Amino acid sequence: CSASSPNEQFF.

The table lists this clonotype with a few counts. The CDR3 is CSASPPGLGEYEQYF. CDR3 in DNA: TGCAGTGCTAGTCCCCCCGGCCTAGGAGAATACGAGCAGTACTTC. V and J are TRBV20-1 and TRBJ2-7; D call uncertain. There are 15 residues in the CDR3. In germline, CDR1 is DFQATT, CDR2 SNEGSKA (reference sequence). V lost 3 bases and J 4 bases, leaving 19 bases between the germline ends.

The chain combines TRBV6-1 with TRBJ2-7; 9 bases line up with TRBD2. The J segment lost 1 base and the V segment lost 5 bases, leaving 9 bases of the junction unmatched. CDR1 MNHNS and CDR2 SASEGT come from the germline V gene. The CDR3 runs to 16 residues. The CDR3 bases are TGTGCCAGCAGTCCCGCCTTAGCGGGGGAATCCTACGAGCAGTACTTC. It yields the protein CASSPALAGESYEQYF.

This clonotype was detected a few times. The chain carries TRBV7-2 and TRBJ2-7; tentatively, D is TRBD2 (6 bases). Germline V gene data show CDR1 as SGHTA and CDR2 as FQGNSA. There are 15 residues in the CDR3. Trimming shortened V by 0 bases and J by 7 bases, and 16 bases separated the two germline ends. For the CDR3, the DNA is TGTGCCAGCAGCTTAGCAGGACGGGAGTATGGGGAGCAGTACTTC. It specifies CASSLAGREYGEQYF.

V is TRBV30 and J is TRBJ2-1, with D hard to call. V dropped 8 bases and J dropped 3 bases, with 14 bases sitting between them. This CDR3 spans 13 amino acids. Germline lookup yields CDR1 GTSNPN and CDR2 SVGIG (reference sequence). The chain's CDR3 is CAVGRDFYNEQFF. In DNA form, the CDR3 reads TGTGCCGTCGGCCGCGACTTCTACAATGAGCAGTTCTTC.

This clonotype turned up a few times. The rearrangement joins TRBV4-1 to TRBJ2-3; maybe TRBD2 (6 bases). CDR3 length equals 15 residues. Trimming took off 3 bases at V and 1 base at J, with 11 bases between the two ends. CDR1 is MGHRA, CDR2 YSYEKL, per germline. This CDR3 is CASSQTGLRTDTQYF. CDR3 nucleotide sequence: TGCGCCAGCAGCCAGACGGGACTTCGCACAGATACGCAGTATTTT.

This clonotype was counted many times. This chain joins TRBV29-1 and TRBJ2-7, with 7 bases matching TRBD1. The CDR3 covers 12 residues. The germline V gene has CDR1 SQVTM and CDR2 ANQGSEA. V was clipped by 7 bases and J by 0 bases; unmatched bases: 3. This CDR3 reads CSGRDSSYEQYF. The CDR3 DNA sequence: TGCAGCGGCCGGGACAGCTCCTACGAGCAGTACTTC.

This chain uses TRBV6-5 with TRBJ1-2; tentatively, D is TRBD1 (5 bases). CDR1 is MNHEY and CDR2 is SVGAGI in the germline V gene. V lost 4 bases, J lost 5 bases, and 14 bases lay in between. The CDR3 loop spans 14 amino acids. Written as DNA, the CDR3 is TGTGCCAGCAGTTTCGGGACGGAGGGTTATGGCTACACCTTC. It specifies CASSFGTEGYGYTF.

V and J are TRBV10-2 and TRBJ2-3; 8 positions agree with TRBD2. This CDR3 is 14 amino acids long. The germline CDR1 and CDR2 sequences are WSHSY and SAAADI. The ends lost 6 bases at V and 4 bases at J; junction bases unmatched: 6. For the CDR3, the DNA is TGCGCCAGCAGGGGCGGGAGGATGGCAGATACGCAGTATTTT. It specifies CASRGGRMADTQYF.

This clonotype occurred a few times. The chain recombines TRBV21-1 with TRBJ2-4; the D call in the table, TRBD1, was not verified against the DNA. TRBV21-1 is shown as a pseudogene. CDR3 length: 17 amino acids. The CDR3, as DNA: TGTGCCAGCAGCAAAAAAGGGACAGGGGGATCCAAAAACATTCAGTACTTC. Its protein product is CASSKKGTGGSKNIQYF.

This clonotype was seen only a few times. This sequence joins TRBV10-3 and TRBJ1-2; 7 bases fit TRBD1. This CDR3 is 14 amino acids long. Germline V CDR1 and CDR2: ENHRY, SYGVKD. V shed 5 bases and J 4 bases; nucleotides not matched to a gene: 7. Here the CDR3 DNA reads TGTGCCATCAGTTGGGACAACAGGGGCTATGGCTACACCTTC. It is translated as CAISWDNRGYGYTF.

There are many counts of this clonotype. The gene calls are TRBV7-9 and TRBJ1-1; TRBD1 is a possible D gene (5 bases). Germline V gives CDR1 SEHNR, CDR2 FQNEAQ (reference sequence). CDR3 size: 12 residues. The V and J ends lost 1 base and 11 bases respectively, with 11 bases between them. The CDR3 protein is CASSLGGFRAFF. The CDR3 nucleotides are TGTGCCAGCAGCTTAGGGGGGTTCCGGGCTTTCTTT. Supplemented by reference TRBV7-9 and TRBJ1-1, the full variable domain reads DTGVSQNPRHKITKRGQNVTFRCDPISEHNRLYWYRQTLGQGPEFLTYFQNEAQLEKSRLLSDRFSAERPKGSFSTLEIQRTEQGDSAMYLCASSLGGFRAFFGQGTRLTVV.

The chain is built from TRBV4-2 and TRBJ1-2; no clear D. CDR3 length: 16 residues. Germline lookup yields CDR1 LGHNA and CDR2 YNFKEQ. The germline V and J ends were trimmed by 4 bases and 1 base, with 16 bases remaining between them. CDR3 sequence reads: CASSPEGSWGNYGYTF. As DNA, the CDR3 is TGTGCCAGCAGCCCTGAAGGCTCATGGGGTAACTATGGCTACACCTTC.

Only a few counts were recorded for this clonotype. The gene calls are TRBV5-1 and TRBJ2-3, with 12 bases identical to TRBD1. The CDR3 consists of 16 residues. V shed 4 bases and J 8 bases; nucleotides not matched to a gene: 11. Germline CDR1 is SGHRS and CDR2 is YFSETQ. The chain's CDR3 is CASSPGTGGVWGTQYF. The DNA of the CDR3 is TGCGCCAGCAGCCCAGGGACAGGGGGCGTCTGGGGTACGCAGTATTTT.

The V and J genes are TRBV20-1 and TRBJ2-5, with D possibly matching TRBD1 (5 bases). Deletions cut 6 bases from V and 5 bases from J, with 10 bases between. The CDR3 consists of 11 residues. Looked up from germline, CDR1 is DFQATT and CDR2 is SNEGSKA (reference sequence). The CDR3 sequence is CSAQGDETQYF. The CDR3 bases are TGCAGTGCACAAGGGGATGAGACCCAGTACTTC.

This clonotype was counted only a few times. This rearrangement joins TRBV4-1 to TRBJ2-1; 12 bases are shared with TRBD2. Germline CDR1 and CDR2: MGHRA and YSYEKL. The CDR3 consists of 17 residues. V lost 11 bases and J lost 1; bases outside the gene matches: 12. The CDR3 region has the DNA TGCGCCGCCTCGGGAACTAGCGGGAGGAAATCCTACAATGAGCAGTTCTTC. It is translated as CAASGTSGRKSYNEQFF.

This chain connects TRBV10-3 to TRBJ2-7, with D tentatively TRBD1 (6 bases). Germline V gene sequence: CDR1 ENHRY, CDR2 SYGVKD. The V end was cut by 6 bases, the J end by 6 bases, with 15 bases between. CDR3 length: 13 residues. The CDR3 nucleotides read TGTGCCATCAGCCCCGGGACATATGGCGAGCAGTACTTC. Protein product: CAISPGTYGEQYF.